The clone carrying this T cell receptor (beta chain) is categorized as large (0.1 to 1%). Its matching antigen is unknown. The data are from a study of lung T cells in sarcoidosis with Löfgren's syndrome. Study outcomes and limitations: Shared TRAV12-1 and TRBV2 CDR3 motifs were reported across several patients. Versus controls, Löfgren's syndrome patients reportedly showed TRAV12-1 and TRBV2 as most expanded.

The CDR3 length is 15 residues. With 2 bases clipped from V and 4 bases from J, the junction kept 3 bases outside the gene matches. Germline V gene lookup returns CDR1 SNHLY and CDR2 FYNNEI. MiXCR was run by TCRdb on the reads, yielding one entry per CDR3 protein. The sample contains approximately 1,100 distinct CDR3 sequences, just under 30% of which appear only once. The material sequenced was CD4+ T cells from PBMCs. V is TRBV2 and J is TRBJ2-1; 9 bases agree with TRBD2. This TCR was recovered from a human donor with sarcoidosis (Löfgren's syndrome or another form), or a control subject (not recorded which). The CDR3 loop reads CASSEQAGGYNEQFF. The CDR3 DNA follows: TGTGCCAGCAGTGAACAAGCGGGGGGATACAATGAGCAGTTCTTC.